These T cell receptor beta chains were read from a single sample in a study of blood T cells in healthy people across ages. MiXCR, applied by TCRdb to the 5' RACE reads, yields one record per CDR3 protein. This sample carries about 750,000 distinct CDR3 sequences, 40% to 65% of them seen once, and the ten largest clones take about 38%. Sequencing was done on a sample of blood. The receptors shown here come from an elderly man in good health. The CDR3 runs from the conserved cysteine through the conserved F or W. Fields, in order: D gene, clone size, J gene, V gene, CDR3 DNA, CDR3 protein. A D gene is named only where the DNA matches it firmly. Rows give clone size only sometimes, using once, few, many, or a class for an expanded clone.

TRBD1	NA	TRBJ2-3	TRBV7-9	TGTGCCAGCAGCCTATCCGGGACAGGGGGCCGTCACAGATACGCGTATTTT	CASSLSGTGGRHRYAYF
NA	NA	TRBJ2-5	TRBV9	TGTGCCAGCAGCTCCCCACATAGGGAGACCCAGTACTTC	CASSSPHRETQYF
NA	NA	TRBJ2-7	TRBV6-2/TRBV6-3	TGTGCCAGCAGTTACTCGAGGCTGGACAGATGGACCTACGAGCAGTACTTC	CASSYSRLDRWTYEQYF
NA	few	TRBJ1-2	TRBV29-1	TGCAGTGCTCTGGGGCCCTATGGCTACACCTTC	CSALGPYGYTF
TRBD2	NA	TRBJ2-7	TRBV20-1	TGCAGTGCTAGAGGGGGACTAGCTGAGGGGGAGCAGTACTTC	CSARGGLAEGEQYF
NA	NA	TRBJ1-4	TRBV12-3/TRBV12-4	TGTGCCAGCAGGTCCCTGGGGGAAAAACTGTTTTTT	CASRSLGEKLFF
NA	NA	TRBJ2-1	TRBV3-1	TGTGCCAGCAGCCGGGGGGCGGGAGCAGGGTACAATGAGCAGTTCTTC	CASSRGAGAGYNEQFF
TRBD1	NA	TRBJ1-5	TRBV12-3/TRBV12-4	TGTGCCAGCAGTCGGACAGGGTATGATCAGCCCCAGCATTTT	CASSRTGYDQPQHF
NA	few	TRBJ1-2	TRBV5-1	TGCGCCAGCAGCTTGGCCTCACCCGGGGGTGGCTACACCTTC	CASSLASPGGGYTF
NA	few	TRBJ2-7	TRBV18	TGTGCCAGCTCACCGGGACAAAGTACCTACGAGCAGTACTTC	CASSPGQSTYEQYF
NA	once	TRBJ2-3	TRBV18	TGTGCCAGCTCGCCCGGGACAAGGAGCGATACGCAGTATTTT	CASSPGTRSDTQYF
TRBD2	NA	TRBJ2-1	TRBV9	TGTGCCAGCAGCCGGACTAGCGGGAGGAATAATGAGCAGTTCTTC	CASSRTSGRNNEQFF
TRBD1	NA	TRBJ1-2	TRBV12-3/TRBV12-4	TGTGCCAGCAGACCGACAGGGGGCGCAGGCTATGGCTACACCTTC	CASRPTGGAGYGYTF
NA	NA	TRBJ2-4	TRBV21-1	TGTGCCGGGGGGAGGGGTAGGAACATTCAGTACTTC	CAGGRGRNIQYF
NA	NA	TRBJ2-7	TRBV12-3/TRBV12-4	TGTGCCAGCAGACGAACAGGGGAGGCCTACGAGCAGTACTTC	CASRRTGEAYEQYF
NA	NA	TRBJ1-5	TRBV2	TGTGCCAGCAGCCCCCCGAGGGGACCGGCTAAGAATCAGCCCCAGCATTTT	CASSPPRGPAKNQPQHF
NA	NA	TRBJ1-4	TRBV25-1	TGTGCCAGCAGTGCACCCCCTTTTTATGAAAAACTGTTTTTT	CASSAPPFYEKLFF
TRBD1	few	TRBJ1-1	TRBV7-8	TGTGCCAGCAGCTCCGGCAGGGGACAGTTGAACACTGAAGCTTTCTTT	CASSSGRGQLNTEAFF
TRBD1	NA	TRBJ2-1	TRBV7-2	TGTGCCAGCGGCCACGTCGACAGGGGACCGTATGCTGAGCAGTTCTTC	CASGHVDRGPYAEQFF
NA	many	TRBJ2-7	TRBV29-1	TGCAGCGTTGGGAGGGGACGCGAGCAGTACTTC	CSVGRGREQYF
NA	many	TRBJ2-3	TRBV29-1	TGCAGCGTAGTAGCGTCCTTAGAGGGATACGCGTATTTT	CSVVASLEGYAYF
NA	NA	TRBJ2-3	TRBV27	TGTGCCAGCAGCAGGGGAAGGGGTACAGATACGCAGTATTTT	CASSRGRGTDTQYF
NA	few	TRBJ2-1	TRBV7-9	TGTGCCAGCAGCTTAGCGGTCCCAGGGAATGAGCAGTTCTTC	CASSLAVPGNEQFF
TRBD1	NA	TRBJ2-7	TRBV28	TGTGCCAGCAGTCACGACAGGGGTGCCGGCTACGAGCAGTACTTC	CASSHDRGAGYEQYF
NA	NA	TRBJ2-7	TRBV7-2	TGTGCCAGCAGCCACGGGACAACCTACGAGCAGTACTTC	CASSHGTTYEQYF
NA	NA	TRBJ2-3	TRBV20-1	TGCAGTGCTGGACCTTCGGATACGCAGTATTTT	CSAGPSDTQYF
NA	NA	TRBJ2-1	TRBV20-1	TGCAGTGTAAGCAACTGGGGGACGGAGGAGCAGTTCTTC	CSVSNWGTEEQFF
TRBD1	few	TRBJ2-5	TRBV27	TGTGCCAGCAGTTGGGACAGGGGTGAGACCCAGTACTTC	CASSWDRGETQYF
TRBD1	NA	TRBJ2-7	TRBV6-6	TGTGCCAGCAGCCTTAAGGGGGCAGGAACCTACGAGCAGTACTTC	CASSLKGAGTYEQYF
TRBD2	NA	TRBJ2-5	TRBV20-1	TGCAGCGCTCTCCAATTTAGCGGGGAGTACCAAGAGACCCAGTACTTC	CSALQFSGEYQETQYF
TRBD1	NA	TRBJ1-6	TRBV2	TGTGCCAGCAATGGACAGGAGAATTCACCCCTCCACTTT	CASNGQENSPLHF
NA	NA	TRBJ2-6	TRBV2	TGTGCCAGCTCAGGGACAGGGGCCAACGTCCTGACTTTC	CASSGTGANVLTF
TRBD2	NA	TRBJ2-1	TRBV20-1	TGCAGTGCTAGAGGGCTAGCGGTATACAACAATGAGCAGTTCTTC	CSARGLAVYNNEQFF
NA	NA	TRBJ2-2	TRBV5-1	TGCGCCAGCAGCTTGGGCGACAGGAAAAACACCGGGGAGCTGTTTTTT	CASSLGDRKNTGELFF
NA	few	TRBJ2-7	TRBV20-1	TGCAGTGCCCCAGCGGACAACCCCTACGAGCAGTACTTC	CSAPADNPYEQYF
NA	NA	TRBJ2-7	TRBV3-1	TGTGCCAGCAGCCGGCAGGGTACTGGCGATCTCGAGCAGTACTTC	CASSRQGTGDLEQYF
NA	few	TRBJ2-7	TRBV10-1	TGCGCCAGCAGTGAGTCATCTAGACGCGAGCAGTACTTC	CASSESSRREQYF
NA	NA	TRBJ2-1	TRBV21-1	TGTGCCAGCAGCAAAGCTGGGGCCGGGGGGAAGGGTGAGCAGTTCTTC	CASSKAGAGGKGEQFF
NA	NA	TRBJ2-5	TRBV28	TGTGCCAGCAATCAACAGGGCGGGGGAATGGGGACCCAGTACTTC	CASNQQGGGMGTQYF
TRBD2	NA	TRBJ2-3	TRBV5-1	TGCGCCAGCAGCTTGGGGTCAGCGGGAGCAACAGATACGCAGTATTTT	CASSLGSAGATDTQYF
TRBD1	NA	TRBJ1-4	TRBV25-1	TGTGCCAGCAGCCGCGGGACAGGGGACGAAAAACTGTTTTTT	CASSRGTGDEKLFF
TRBD2	few	TRBJ2-1	TRBV20-1	TGCAGTGCCCCAGCGGGAGCTAATACCGGAGATGAGCAGTTCTTC	CSAPAGANTGDEQFF
TRBD2	NA	TRBJ2-5	TRBV7-2	TGTGCCAGCAGCGCGTCCCTAGCGGGAGGCAAGTACTTC	CASSASLAGGKYF
NA	NA	TRBJ2-7	TRBV20-1	TGCAGTGCTAGAGTCCCCACGAGATACTACGAGCAGTACTTC	CSARVPTRYYEQYF
NA	NA	TRBJ1-1	TRBV7-2	TGTGCCAGCAGATTAAGGACGGAGAACACTGAAGCTTTCTTT	CASRLRTENTEAFF
NA	NA	TRBJ2-7	TRBV5-6	TGTGCCAGCAGCTTGGCGCGAAGGACAGAAAAGCAGTACTTC	CASSLARRTEKQYF
NA	NA	TRBJ2-7	TRBV6-5	TGTGCCAGCAGGTACTCTGGGGGGGCCTTGAACCACGAGCAGTACTTC	CASRYSGGALNHEQYF
NA	NA	TRBJ1-6	TRBV25-1	TGTGCCAGCAGTCGGGCAGGGTCTAATTCACCCCTCCACTTT	CASSRAGSNSPLHF
TRBD2	NA	TRBJ2-1	TRBV24-1	TGTGCCACCGGCGTTGGACTAGCGGGAGGTACGTCCTACAATGAGCAGTTCTTC	CATGVGLAGGTSYNEQFF
NA	NA	TRBJ2-3	TRBV12-3/TRBV12-4	TGTGCCAGCACCCTTTTCCGGGGGACCACAGATACGCAGTATTTT	CASTLFRGTTDTQYF
TRBD1	NA	TRBJ2-3	TRBV7-9	TGTGCCAGCAGCCCCGATTCGGACAGGGGACACAGATACGCGTATTTT	CASSPDSDRGHRYAYF
NA	NA	TRBJ1-2	TRBV3-1	TGTGCCAGCAGCCAAGAAGGTCGCCCGACCGACGGCTACACCTTC	CASSQEGRPTDGYTF
TRBD2	NA	TRBJ2-7	TRBV14	TGTGCCAGCAACAACCTGGCGGGAGCTCAAAATGAGCAGTACTTC	CASNNLAGAQNEQYF
TRBD1	NA	TRBJ1-1	TRBV2	TGTGCCAGCAGCGGGACAGTTCCAAACACTGAAGCTTTCTTT	CASSGTVPNTEAFF